Described below is a single TCR beta chain sequence and its context. Its antigen is currently unknown. These data are taken from a study of beta chain features in type 1 diabetes. Study-wide results and caveats: TCRB CDR3 length was moderately but significantly reduced in all four CD4+ subsets of Type 1 diabetes patients.

CD4+ cells of the naive, central memory, regulatory and stem cell-like memory types were sorted via CD45RO/CCR7/CD25/CD127/CD95/CD27. The study reverse transcribed the entire isolated RNA, so it sequenced expressed TCRB transcripts. Produced via immunoSEQ multiplex PCR; TCRdb's table is partial and in-frame only. This sample has roughly 260,000 clones; around 9.9% occur once, and the top ten carry approximately 0.015%. This CDR3 has 15 amino acids. The V gene end was trimmed by 0 bases and the J gene end by 9 bases; junction bases not matched to a gene: 8. The germline V gene has CDR1 SGHRS and CDR2 YFSETQ.

The V call is TRBV5-1, the J call TRBJ2-1; 8 nucleotides agree with TRBD2. The receptor was derived from a young man with type 1 diabetes. The sequencing sample was made of naive CD4+ T cells from blood. The CDR3 here is CASSLVGTSLGEQFF. Written as DNA, the CDR3 is TGCGCCAGCAGCTTGGTCGGGACTAGTTTGGGTGAGCAGTTCTTC.